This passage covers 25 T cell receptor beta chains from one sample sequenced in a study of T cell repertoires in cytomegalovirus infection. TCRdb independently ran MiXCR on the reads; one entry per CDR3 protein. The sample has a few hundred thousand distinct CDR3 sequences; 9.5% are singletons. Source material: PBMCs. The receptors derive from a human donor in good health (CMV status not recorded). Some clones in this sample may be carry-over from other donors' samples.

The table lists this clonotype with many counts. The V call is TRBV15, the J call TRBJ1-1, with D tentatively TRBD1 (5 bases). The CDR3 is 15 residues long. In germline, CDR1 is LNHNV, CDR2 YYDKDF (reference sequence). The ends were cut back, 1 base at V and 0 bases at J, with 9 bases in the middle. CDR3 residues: CATSRVGGMNTEAFF. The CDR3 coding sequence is TGTGCCACCAGCAGAGTCGGGGGAATGAACACTGAAGCTTTCTTT.

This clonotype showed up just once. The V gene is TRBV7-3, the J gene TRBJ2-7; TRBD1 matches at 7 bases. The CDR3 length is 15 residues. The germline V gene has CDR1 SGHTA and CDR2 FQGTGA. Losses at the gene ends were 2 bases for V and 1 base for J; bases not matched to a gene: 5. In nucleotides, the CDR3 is TGTGCCAGCAGCTTAGCCGGGACAGCTTCCTACGAGCAGTACTTC. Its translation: CASSLAGTASYEQYF.

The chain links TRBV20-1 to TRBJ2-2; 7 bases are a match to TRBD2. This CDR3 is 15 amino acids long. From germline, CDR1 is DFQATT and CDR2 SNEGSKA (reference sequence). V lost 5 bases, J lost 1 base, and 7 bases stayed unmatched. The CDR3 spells CSAAEGGRNTGELFF. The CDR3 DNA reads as TGCAGTGCTGCCGAGGGCGGGAGGAACACCGGGGAGCTGTTTTTT.

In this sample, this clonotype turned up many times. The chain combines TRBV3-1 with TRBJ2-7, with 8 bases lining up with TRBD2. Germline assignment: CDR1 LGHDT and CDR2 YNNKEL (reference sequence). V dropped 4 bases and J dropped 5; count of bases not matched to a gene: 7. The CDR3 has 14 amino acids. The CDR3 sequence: CASSLGTRGNEQYF. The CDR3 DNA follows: TGTGCCAGCAGCCTGGGGACTAGGGGCAACGAGCAGTACTTC.

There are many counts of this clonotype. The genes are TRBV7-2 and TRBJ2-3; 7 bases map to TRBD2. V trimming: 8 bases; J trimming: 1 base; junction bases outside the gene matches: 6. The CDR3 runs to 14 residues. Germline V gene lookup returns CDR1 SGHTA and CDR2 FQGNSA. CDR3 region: CASGLVGRTDTQYF. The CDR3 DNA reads TGTGCCAGCGGACTAGTGGGACGCACAGATACGCAGTATTTT.

CDR3 in amino acids: CASSSAGTGGTEAFF. The CDR3 DNA reads as TGTGCCAGCAGTTCCGCCGGGACAGGGGGAACTGAAGCTTTCTTT. The gene calls are TRBV6-2 or TRBV6-3 and TRBJ1-1, with TRBD1 matching 11 bases. This CDR3 contains 15 residues. After removal of 4 bases from V and 5 bases from J, the junction contained 6 bases not matched to a gene. Looked up from germline, CDR1 is MNHEY and CDR2 is SVGEGT.

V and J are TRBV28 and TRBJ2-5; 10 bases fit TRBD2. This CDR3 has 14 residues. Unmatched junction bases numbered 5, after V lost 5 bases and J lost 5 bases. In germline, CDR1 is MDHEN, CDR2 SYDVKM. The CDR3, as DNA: TGTGCCAGCAGTCCCCTAGCGGGAGTTGAGACCCAGTACTTC. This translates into CASSPLAGVETQYF.

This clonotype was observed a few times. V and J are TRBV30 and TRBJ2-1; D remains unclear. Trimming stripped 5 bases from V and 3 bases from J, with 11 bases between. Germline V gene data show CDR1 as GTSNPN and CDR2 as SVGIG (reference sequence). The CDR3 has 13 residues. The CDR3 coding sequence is TGTGCCTGGCAGTTTAGCAGCTACAATGAGCAGTTCTTC. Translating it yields CAWQFSSYNEQFF.

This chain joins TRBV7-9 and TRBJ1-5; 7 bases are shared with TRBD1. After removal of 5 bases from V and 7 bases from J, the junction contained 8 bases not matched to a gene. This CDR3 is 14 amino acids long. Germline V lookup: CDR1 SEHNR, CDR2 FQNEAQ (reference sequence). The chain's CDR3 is CASSDRERGQPQHF. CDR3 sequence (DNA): TGTGCCAGCAGCGACAGGGAAAGGGGGCAGCCCCAGCATTTT.

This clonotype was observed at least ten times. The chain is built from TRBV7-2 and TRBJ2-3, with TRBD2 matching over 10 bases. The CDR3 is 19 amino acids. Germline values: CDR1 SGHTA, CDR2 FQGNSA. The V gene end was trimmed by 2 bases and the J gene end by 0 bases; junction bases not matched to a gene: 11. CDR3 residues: CASSLPSGGGETSTDTQYF. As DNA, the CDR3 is TGTGCCAGCAGCTTACCGAGCGGGGGGGGAGAGACTAGCACAGATACGCAGTATTTT.

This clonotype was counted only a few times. The CDR3 DNA follows: TGTGCCAGCAGTTACCTACCGGGACAGGGCACCAATGAGCAGTTCTTC. This encodes CASSYLPGQGTNEQFF. J is TRBJ2-1 and V is TRBV6-5; 9 bases are shared with TRBD1. Germline CDR1 MNHEY, CDR2 SVGAGI. CDR3 length: 16 residues. V was pared by 2 bases and J by 6 bases, with 8 bases of the junction left unmatched.

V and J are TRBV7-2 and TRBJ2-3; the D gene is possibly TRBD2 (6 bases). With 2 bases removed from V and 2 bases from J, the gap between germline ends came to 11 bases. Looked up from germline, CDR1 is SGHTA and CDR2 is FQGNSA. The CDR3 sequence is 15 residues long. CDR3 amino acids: CASSLTIAVTDTQYF. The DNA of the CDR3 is TGTGCCAGCAGCTTAACCATAGCGGTCACAGATACGCAGTATTTT.

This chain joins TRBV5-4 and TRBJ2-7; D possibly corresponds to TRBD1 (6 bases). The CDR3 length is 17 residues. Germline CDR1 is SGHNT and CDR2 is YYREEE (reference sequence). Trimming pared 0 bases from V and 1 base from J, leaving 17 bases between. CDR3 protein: CASSLGAQGPLSYEQYF. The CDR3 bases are TGTGCCAGCAGCTTGGGGGCTCAGGGGCCTCTTTCCTACGAGCAGTACTTC.

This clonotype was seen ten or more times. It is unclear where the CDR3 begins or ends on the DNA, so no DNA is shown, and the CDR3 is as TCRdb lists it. CDR3 residues: CASSTSGVQETQYF. The chain is built from TRBV12-3 or TRBV12-4 and TRBJ2-5; TRBD1, the table's D call, lacks a check against the DNA. The CDR3 totals 14 residues, both ends included.

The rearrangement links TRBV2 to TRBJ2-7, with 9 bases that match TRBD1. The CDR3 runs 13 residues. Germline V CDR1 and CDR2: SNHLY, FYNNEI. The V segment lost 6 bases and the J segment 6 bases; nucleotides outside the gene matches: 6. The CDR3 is CASRRTGETEQYF. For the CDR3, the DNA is TGTGCCAGCAGACGGACAGGGGAGACCGAGCAGTACTTC.

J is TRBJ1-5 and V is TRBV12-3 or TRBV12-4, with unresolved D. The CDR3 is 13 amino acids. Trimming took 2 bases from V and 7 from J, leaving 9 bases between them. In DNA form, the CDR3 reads TGTGCCAGCAGTTTAAAGGAGGAGCAGCCCCAGCATTTT. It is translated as CASSLKEEQPQHF.

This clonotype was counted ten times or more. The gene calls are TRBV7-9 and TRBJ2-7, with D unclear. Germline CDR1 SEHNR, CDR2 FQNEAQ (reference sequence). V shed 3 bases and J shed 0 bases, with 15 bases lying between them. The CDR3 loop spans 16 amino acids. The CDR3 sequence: CASSFSLTQASYEQYF. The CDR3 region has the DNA TGTGCCAGCAGCTTTTCACTCACTCAGGCCTCCTACGAGCAGTACTTC.

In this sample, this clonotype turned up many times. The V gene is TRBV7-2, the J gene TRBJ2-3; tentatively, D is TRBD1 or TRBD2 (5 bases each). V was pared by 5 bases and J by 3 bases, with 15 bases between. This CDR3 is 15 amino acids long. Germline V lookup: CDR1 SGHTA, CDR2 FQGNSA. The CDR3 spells CASSLTARDTDTQYF. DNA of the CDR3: TGTGCCAGCAGCCTGACAGCGAGGGATACAGATACGCAGTATTTT.

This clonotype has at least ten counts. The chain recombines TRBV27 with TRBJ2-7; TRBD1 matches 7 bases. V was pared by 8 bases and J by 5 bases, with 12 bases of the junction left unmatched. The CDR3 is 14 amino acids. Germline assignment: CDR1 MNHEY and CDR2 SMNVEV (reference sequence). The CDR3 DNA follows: TGTGCCAGCCGGGACAGAACGACGAGACACGAGCAGTACTTC. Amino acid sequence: CASRDRTTRHEQYF.

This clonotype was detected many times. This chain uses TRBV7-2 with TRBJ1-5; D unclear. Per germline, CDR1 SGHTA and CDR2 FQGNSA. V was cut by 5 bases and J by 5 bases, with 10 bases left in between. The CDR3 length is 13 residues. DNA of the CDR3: TGTGCCAGCAGCGAGTCGGTTGATCAGCCCCAGCATTTT. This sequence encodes CASSESVDQPQHF.

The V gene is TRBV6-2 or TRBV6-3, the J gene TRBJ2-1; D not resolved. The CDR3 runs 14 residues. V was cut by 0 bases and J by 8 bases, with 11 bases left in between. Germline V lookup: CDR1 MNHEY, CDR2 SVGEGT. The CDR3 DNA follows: TGTGCCAGCAGTTACTCCGGTGGACCGGATGAGCAGTTCTTC. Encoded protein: CASSYSGGPDEQFF.

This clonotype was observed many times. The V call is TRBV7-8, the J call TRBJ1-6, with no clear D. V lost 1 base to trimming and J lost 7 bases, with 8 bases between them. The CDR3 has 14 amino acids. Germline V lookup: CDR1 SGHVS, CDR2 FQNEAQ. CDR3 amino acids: CASSLVSENSPLHF. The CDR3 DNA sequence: TGTGCCAGCAGCTTAGTGTCAGAAAATTCACCCCTCCACTTT.

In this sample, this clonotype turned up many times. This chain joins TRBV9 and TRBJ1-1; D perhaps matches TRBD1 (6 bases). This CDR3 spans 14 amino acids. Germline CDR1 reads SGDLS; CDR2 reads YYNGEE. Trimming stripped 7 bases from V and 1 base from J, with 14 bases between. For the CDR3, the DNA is TGTGCCAGCGGAGGGGGGGGTTCGAACACTGAAGCTTTCTTT. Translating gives CASGGGGSNTEAFF.

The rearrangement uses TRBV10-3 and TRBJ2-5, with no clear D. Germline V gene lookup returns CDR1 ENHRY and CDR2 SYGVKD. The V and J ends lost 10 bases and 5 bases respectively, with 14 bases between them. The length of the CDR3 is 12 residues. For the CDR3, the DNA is TGTGCCACCCTTGATTTGGGGGAGACCCAGTACTTC. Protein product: CATLDLGETQYF.

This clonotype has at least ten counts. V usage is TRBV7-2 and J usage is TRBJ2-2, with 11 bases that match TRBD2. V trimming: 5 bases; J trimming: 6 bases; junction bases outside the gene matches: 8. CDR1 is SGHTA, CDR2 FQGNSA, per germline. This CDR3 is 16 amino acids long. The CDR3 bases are TGTGCCAGCAGCCCTTATAGCGGGGGGGCTTCCGGGGAGCTGTTTTTT. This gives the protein CASSPYSGGASGELFF.